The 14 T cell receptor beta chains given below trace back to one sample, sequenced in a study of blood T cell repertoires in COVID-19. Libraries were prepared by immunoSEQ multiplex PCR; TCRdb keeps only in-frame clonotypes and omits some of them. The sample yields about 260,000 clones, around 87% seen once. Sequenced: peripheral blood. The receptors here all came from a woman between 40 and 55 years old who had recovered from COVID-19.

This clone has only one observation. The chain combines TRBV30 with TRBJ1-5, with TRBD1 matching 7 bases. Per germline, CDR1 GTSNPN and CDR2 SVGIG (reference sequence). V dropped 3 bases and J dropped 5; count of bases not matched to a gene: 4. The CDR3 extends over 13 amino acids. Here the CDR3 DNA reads TGTGCCTGGAGCCCCACAGGGGATCAGCCCCAGCATTTT. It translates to CAWSPTGDQPQHF.

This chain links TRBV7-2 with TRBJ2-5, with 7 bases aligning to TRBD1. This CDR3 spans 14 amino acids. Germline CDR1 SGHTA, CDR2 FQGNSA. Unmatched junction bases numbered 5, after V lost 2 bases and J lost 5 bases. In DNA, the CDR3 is TGTGCCAGCAGCTTAAGGGGGCGGTGGGAGACCCAGTACTTC. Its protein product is CASSLRGRWETQYF. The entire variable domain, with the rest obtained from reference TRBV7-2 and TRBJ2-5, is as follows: GAGVSQSPSNKVTEKGKDVELRCDPISGHTALYWYRQSLGQGLEFLIYFQGNSAPDKSGLPSDRFSAERTGGSVSTLTIQRTQQEDSAVYLCASSLRGRWETQYFGPGTRLLVL.

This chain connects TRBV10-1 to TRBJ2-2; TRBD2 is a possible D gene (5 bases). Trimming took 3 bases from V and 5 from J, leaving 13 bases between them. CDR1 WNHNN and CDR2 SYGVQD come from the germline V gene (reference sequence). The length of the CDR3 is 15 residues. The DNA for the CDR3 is TGCGCCAGCAGTGATGCCGGGAAGGGTACCGGGGAGCTGTTTTTT. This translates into CASSDAGKGTGELFF.

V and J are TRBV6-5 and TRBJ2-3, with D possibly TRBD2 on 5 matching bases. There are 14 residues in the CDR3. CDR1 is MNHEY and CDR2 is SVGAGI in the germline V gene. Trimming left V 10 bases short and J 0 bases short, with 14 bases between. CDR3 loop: CAIAPSGSTDTQYF. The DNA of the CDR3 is TGTGCCATCGCGCCCAGCGGAAGCACAGATACGCAGTATTTT.

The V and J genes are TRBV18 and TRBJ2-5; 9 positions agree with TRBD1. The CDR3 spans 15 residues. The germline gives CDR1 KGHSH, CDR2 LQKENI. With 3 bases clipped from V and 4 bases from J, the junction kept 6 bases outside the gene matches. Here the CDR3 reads CASSPGTGWSETQYF. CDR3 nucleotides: TGTGCCAGCTCACCTGGGACAGGGTGGTCAGAGACCCAGTACTTC. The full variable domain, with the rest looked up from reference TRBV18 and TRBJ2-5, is NAGVMQNPRHLVRRRGQEARLRCSPMKGHSHVYWYRQLPEEGLKFMVYLQKENIIDESGMPKERFSAEFPKEGPSILRIQQVVRGDSAAYFCASSPGTGWSETQYFGPGTRLLVL.

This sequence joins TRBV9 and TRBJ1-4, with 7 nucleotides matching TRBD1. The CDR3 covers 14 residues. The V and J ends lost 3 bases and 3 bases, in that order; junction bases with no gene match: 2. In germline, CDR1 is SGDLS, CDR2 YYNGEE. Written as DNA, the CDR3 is TGTGCCAGCAGCGCCGGGACAGCTAATGAAAAACTGTTTTTT. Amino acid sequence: CASSAGTANEKLFF.

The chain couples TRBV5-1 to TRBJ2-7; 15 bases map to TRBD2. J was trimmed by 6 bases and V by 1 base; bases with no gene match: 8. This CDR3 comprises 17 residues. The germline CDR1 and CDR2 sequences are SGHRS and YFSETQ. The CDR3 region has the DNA TGCGCCAGCAGCTTGATAGGTAGGGGACTAGCGGGGGGCGAGCAGTACTTC. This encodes CASSLIGRGLAGGEQYF.

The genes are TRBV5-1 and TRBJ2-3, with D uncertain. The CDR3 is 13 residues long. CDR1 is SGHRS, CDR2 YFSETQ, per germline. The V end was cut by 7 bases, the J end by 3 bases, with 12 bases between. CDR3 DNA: TGCGCCAGCTATCCGGTCCCGACAGATACGCAGTATTTT. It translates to CASYPVPTDTQYF.

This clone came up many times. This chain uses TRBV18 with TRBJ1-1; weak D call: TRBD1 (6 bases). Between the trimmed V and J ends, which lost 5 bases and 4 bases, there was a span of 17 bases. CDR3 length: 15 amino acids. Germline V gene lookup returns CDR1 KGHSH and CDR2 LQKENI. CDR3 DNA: TGTGCCAGCTCAGCCTACCAGGGGTCGACCACTGAAGCTTTCTTT. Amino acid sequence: CASSAYQGSTTEAFF.

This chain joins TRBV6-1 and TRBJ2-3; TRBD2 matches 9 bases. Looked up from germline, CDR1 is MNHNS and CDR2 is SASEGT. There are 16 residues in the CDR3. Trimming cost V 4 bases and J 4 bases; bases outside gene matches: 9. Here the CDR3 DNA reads TGTGCCAGCAGTGCCTGGACTAGCGCGGTCCCAGATACGCAGTATTTT. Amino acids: CASSAWTSAVPDTQYF.

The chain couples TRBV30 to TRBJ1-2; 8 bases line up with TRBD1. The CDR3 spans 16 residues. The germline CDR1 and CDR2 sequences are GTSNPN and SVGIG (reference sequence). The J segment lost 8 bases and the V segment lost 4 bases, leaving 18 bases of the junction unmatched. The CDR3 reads CAWTPYGTGITGGYTF. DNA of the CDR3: TGTGCCTGGACGCCTTACGGGACAGGTATTACGGGCGGCTACACCTTC.

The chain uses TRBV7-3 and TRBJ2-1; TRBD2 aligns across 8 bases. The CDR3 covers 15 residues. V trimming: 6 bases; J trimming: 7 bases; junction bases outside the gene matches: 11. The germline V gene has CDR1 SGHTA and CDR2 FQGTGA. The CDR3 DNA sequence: TGTGCCAGCAGGCGAGCCGGGACTAGTCGTAATGAGCAGTTCTTC. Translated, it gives CASRRAGTSRNEQFF.

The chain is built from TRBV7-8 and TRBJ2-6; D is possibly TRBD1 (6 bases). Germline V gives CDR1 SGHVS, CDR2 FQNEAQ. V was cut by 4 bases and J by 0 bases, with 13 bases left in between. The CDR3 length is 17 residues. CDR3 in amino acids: CASSSWWGLSGANVLTF. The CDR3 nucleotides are TGTGCCAGCAGCTCGTGGTGGGGGCTCTCTGGGGCCAACGTCCTGACTTTC.

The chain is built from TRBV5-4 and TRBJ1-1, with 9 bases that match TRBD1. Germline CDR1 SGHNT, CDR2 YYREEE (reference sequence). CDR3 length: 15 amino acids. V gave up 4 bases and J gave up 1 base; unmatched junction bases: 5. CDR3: CASSRDRAPNTEAFF. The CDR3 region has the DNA TGTGCCAGCAGCCGGGACAGGGCCCCGAACACTGAAGCTTTCTTT.